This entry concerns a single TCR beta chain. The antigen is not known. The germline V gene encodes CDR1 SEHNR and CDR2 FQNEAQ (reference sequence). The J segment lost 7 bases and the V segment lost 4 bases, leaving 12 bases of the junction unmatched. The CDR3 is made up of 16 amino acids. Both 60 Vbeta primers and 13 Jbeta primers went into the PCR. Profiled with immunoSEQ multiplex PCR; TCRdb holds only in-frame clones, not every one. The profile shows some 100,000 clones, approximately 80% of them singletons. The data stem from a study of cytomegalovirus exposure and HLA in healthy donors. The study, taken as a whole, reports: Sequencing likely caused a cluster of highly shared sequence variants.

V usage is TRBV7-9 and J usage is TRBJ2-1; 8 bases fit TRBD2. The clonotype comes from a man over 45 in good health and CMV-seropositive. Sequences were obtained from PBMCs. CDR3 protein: CASSSPRGRGENEQFF. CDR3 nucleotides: TGTGCCAGCAGCTCACCCCGGGGGCGGGGGGAGAATGAGCAGTTCTTC.